The T cell receptor beta chain described here comes from a study of cytomegalovirus exposure and HLA in healthy donors. Trimming took off 11 bases at V and 0 bases at J, with 7 bases between the two ends. The CDR3 sequence is 12 residues long. Per germline, CDR1 LNHDA and CDR2 SQIVND (reference sequence). Study-level findings and limits: Most TCR sequences showed up rarely, but some public TCRs showed up in many donors. Investigators reported approximately 170 TCR beta chains as tied to cytomegalovirus.

Sequenced by immunoSEQ multiplex PCR; TCRdb stores in-frame clones only, minus some. The data contain fewer than 400,000 clones, 86% of them singletons. As concerns this clone: What it recognizes is unknown.

The receptor's source is a woman between 18 and 29 years old in good health and CMV-seronegative. The J gene is TRBJ2-2, the V gene TRBV19; a possible D gene is TRBD2 (5 bases). Sequenced: PBMCs. CDR3 sequence: CAGETNTGELFF. The CDR3 DNA sequence: TGTGCCGGGGAGACGAACACCGGGGAGCTGTTTTTT.